A selection of T cell receptor beta chains follows, all from one sample in a study of identical twins. TCRdb re-derived calls from the 5' RACE reads in MiXCR, one entry per CDR3 protein. The table shows about 100,000 distinct CDR3 sequences, with 5.9% occurring only once. The sample comprised memory T cells sorted from blood. The receptors shown here come from a woman aged 45-65 years in good health. Both conserved end residues are part of each CDR3. A D gene is named only where the DNA matches it firmly. Not all rows give a size; the values are once, few, many and, for expanded clones, a class.

J gene,clone size,V gene,D gene,CDR3 protein,CDR3 DNA
TRBJ2-2,many,TRBV3-1,TRBD1,CASSHRQGVKTGELFF,TGTGCCAGCAGCCATAGACAGGGGGTAAAGACCGGGGAGCTGTTTTTT
TRBJ2-1,many,TRBV9,TRBD2,CASSGTGTSGRGEQFF,TGTGCCAGCAGCGGAACCGGGACTAGCGGGAGGGGTGAGCAGTTCTTC
TRBJ2-1,many,TRBV24-1,TRBD2,CATSELAGSPEQFF,TGTGCCACCAGTGAGTTAGCGGGGTCTCCTGAGCAGTTCTTC
TRBJ1-1,many,TRBV18,-,CASSPRKDGNTEAFF,TGTGCCAGCTCACCACGAAAGGACGGGAACACTGAAGCTTTCTTT
TRBJ2-7,many,TRBV20-1,TRBD2,CSARDPAGAAYEQYF,TGCAGTGCTAGAGATCCTGCGGGAGCCGCCTACGAGCAGTACTTC
TRBJ2-3,-,TRBV27,-,CASSLYFRETDTQYF,TGTGCCAGCAGTTTATATTTCAGGGAAACAGATACGCAGTATTTT
TRBJ2-7,many,TRBV5-5,-,CASSLDGPFYEQYF,TGTGCCAGCAGCTTGGATGGTCCATTCTACGAGCAGTACTTC
TRBJ2-2,many,TRBV10-2,TRBD2,CASSEPGLAKLFF,TGCGCCAGCAGTGAGCCCGGACTAGCCAAGCTGTTTTTT
TRBJ2-7,many,TRBV7-3,-,CASSPSSLGEQYF,TGTGCCAGCAGCCCGTCTTCTCTAGGCGAGCAGTACTTC
TRBJ2-7,-,TRBV30,-,CAWSVAGPSYEQYF,TGTGCCTGGAGTGTGGCGGGACCGAGCTACGAGCAGTACTTC
TRBJ2-2,few,TRBV7-2,-,CASSSRFPGRELFF,TGTGCCAGCAGCTCGAGATTCCCCGGTAGGGAGCTGTTTTTT
TRBJ2-4,many,TRBV20-1,TRBD2,CSATSGGDIQYF,TGCAGTGCTACTAGCGGGGGGGACATTCAGTACTTC
TRBJ2-5,-,TRBV18,TRBD1,CASSPPQGAQETQYF,TGTGCCAGCTCACCACCGCAGGGGGCCCAAGAGACCCAGTACTTC
TRBJ2-4,many,TRBV27,-,CASSPLAKNIQYF,TGTGCCAGCAGTCCTCTAGCCAAAAACATTCAGTACTTC
TRBJ2-2,many,TRBV12-3/TRBV12-4,-,CASSLSRNTGELFF,TGTGCCAGCAGTTTAAGCCGCAACACCGGGGAGCTGTTTTTT
TRBJ2-1,-,TRBV30,-,CAWSAYNEQFF,TGTGCCTGGAGTGCATATAATGAGCAGTTCTTC
TRBJ1-1,many,TRBV30,-,CAWSGGNTEAFF,TGTGCCTGGAGTGGGGGTAACACTGAAGCTTTCTTT
TRBJ2-6,few,TRBV5-1,-,CASSLDTGAGANVLTF,TGCGCCAGCAGCTTGGATACGGGAGCTGGGGCCAACGTCCTGACTTTC
TRBJ1-3,many,TRBV7-9,-,CASGLRGNTIYF,TGTGCCAGCGGCTTACGAGGAAACACCATATATTTT
TRBJ2-3,many,TRBV24-1,-,CATSDNRGSRPDTQYF,TGTGCCACCAGTGATAATCGCGGTAGCCGCCCAGATACGCAGTATTTT
TRBJ2-1,-,TRBV20-1,TRBD2,CSAKPRTSDYNEQFF,TGCAGTGCTAAGCCAAGGACTAGCGACTACAATGAGCAGTTCTTC
TRBJ2-7,-,TRBV21-1,-,CASSTGQAASYF,TGTGCCAGCAGCACGGGACAGGCGGCTTCCTACTTC
TRBJ1-2,many,TRBV3-1,-,CASSQGVSANYGYTF,TGTGCCAGCAGCCAAGGCGTCAGCGCTAACTATGGCTACACCTTC
TRBJ1-3,few,TRBV12-3/TRBV12-4,-,CASTSGNTIYF,TGTGCCAGCACGTCTGGAAACACCATATATTTT